Following are 17 T cell receptor beta chains from one sample sequenced in a study of blood T cells in healthy people across ages. PCR was performed a second time for roughly 7 to 11 cycles using a sample-barcoded 5' primer and a J-beta primer mix. TCRdb reanalysed the 5' RACE reads using MiXCR and keeps one entry per CDR3 protein. The repertoire consists of just under 900,000 distinct CDR3 sequences, with around 30% occurring once and the leading ten covering around 16%. The source material was blood. These receptors were obtained from a woman at least 80 years old in good health.

This clonotype was observed many times. The chain's CDR3 is CASSQSPPGMGETQYF. The DNA of the CDR3 is TGTGCCAGCAGCCAATCACCCCCGGGGATGGGAGAGACCCAGTACTTC. The chain carries TRBV4-2 and TRBJ2-5, with D perhaps TRBD2 (5 bases). Trimming took off 2 bases at V and 4 bases at J, with 17 bases between the two ends. Germline CDR1 reads LGHNA; CDR2 reads YNFKEQ. CDR3 length: 16 residues.

This clonotype was seen repeatedly, ten times or more. V gene TRBV7-2 combines with J gene TRBJ2-7; D tentatively reads TRBD1 or TRBD2 (5 bases each). Between the trimmed V and J ends, which lost 5 bases and 6 bases, there was a span of 23 bases. Germline CDR1 SGHTA, CDR2 FQGNSA. The CDR3 consists of 16 residues. CDR3 residues: CASSIRTGTARVEQYF. The DNA of the CDR3 is TGTGCCAGCAGCATCAGAACCGGGACGGCTAGAGTCGAGCAGTACTTC. Combining the CDR3 with reference TRBV7-2 and TRBJ2-7 gives the whole variable domain GAGVSQSPSNKVTEKGKDVELRCDPISGHTALYWYRQSLGQGLEFLIYFQGNSAPDKSGLPSDRFSAERTGGSVSTLTIQRTQQEDSAVYLCASSIRTGTARVEQYFGPGTRLTVT.

This chain links TRBV5-6 with TRBJ1-4; D gene unclear. CDR3 length: 15 amino acids. CDR1 SGHDT and CDR2 YYEEEE come from the germline V gene. The ends were cut back, 2 bases at V and 4 bases at J, with 12 bases in the middle. The CDR3 sequence: CASSFLRTGNEKLFF. The DNA for the CDR3 is TGTGCCAGCAGCTTCCTGAGGACCGGTAATGAAAAACTGTTTTTT. The full variable domain, in which reference TRBV5-6 and TRBJ1-4 provide the parts outside the CDR3, is DAGVTQSPTHLIKTRGQQVTLRCSPKSGHDTVSWYQQALGQGPQFIFQYYEEEERQRGNFPDRFSGHQFPNYSSELNVNALLLGDSALYLCASSFLRTGNEKLFFGSGTQLSVL.

CDR3: CASSPDSLGNTEAFF. In DNA form, the CDR3 reads TGTGCCAGCAGTCCGGACAGCCTGGGGAACACTGAAGCTTTCTTT. The chain links TRBV7-2 to TRBJ1-1, with TRBD1 as a possible D gene (6 bases). The CDR3 sequence is 15 residues long. Trimming took 6 bases from V and 1 from J, leaving 15 bases between them. CDR1 SGHTA and CDR2 FQGNSA come from the germline V gene.

This clonotype has just a few counts. V usage is TRBV6-1 and J usage is TRBJ2-7; no reliable D call. V lost 8 bases and J lost 2, with 13 bases in between. Looked up from germline, CDR1 is MNHNS and CDR2 is SASEGT. This CDR3 is built from 13 residues. Written as DNA, the CDR3 is TGTGCCAGCCCCCGGGCAGTTGCCTACGAGCAGTACTTC. Amino acid sequence: CASPRAVAYEQYF.

The CDR3: CASSQGTSGNNEQFF. CDR3 in DNA: TGCGCCAGCAGCCAAGGGACTAGCGGGAATAATGAGCAGTTCTTC. The chain uses TRBV4-3 and TRBJ2-1; 12 bases agree with TRBD2. The CDR3 has 15 residues. After removal of 1 base from V and 7 bases from J, the junction contained 2 bases not matched to a gene. The germline CDR1 and CDR2 sequences are LGHNA and YSLEER.

This clonotype has a count of ten or more. V and J are TRBV30 and TRBJ2-5; 7 nucleotides align to TRBD1. The CDR3 has 17 residues. The trim removed 4 bases at V and 4 bases at J, leaving 18 bases unmatched. CDR1 is GTSNPN and CDR2 is SVGIG in the germline V gene (reference sequence). CDR3 loop: CAWILRTGQTMRETQYF. The CDR3 DNA is TGTGCCTGGATTCTACGCACGGGACAGACAATGAGAGAGACCCAGTACTTC.

This clonotype occurred once. The rearrangement uses TRBV30 and TRBJ1-5; D is ambiguous. Germline CDR1 GTSNPN, CDR2 SVGIG (reference sequence). V was clipped by 1 base and J by 3 bases, with 7 bases between them. CDR3 length: 13 residues. The CDR3 region is CAWSEQINQPQHF. The CDR3, as DNA: TGTGCCTGGAGTGAGCAGATCAATCAGCCCCAGCATTTT.

This clonotype was seen a handful of times. A much more abundant neighbour one base away suggests this may be a read error. The CDR3 DNA is TGTGCCAGCAGCCGCGGGACGCTCCCCTACAATGAGCAGTACTTC. This gives the protein CASSRGTLPYNEQYF. The chain combines TRBV27 with TRBJ2-7; perhaps TRBD2 as D (6 bases). The CDR3 totals 15 residues. Germline-derived CDR1 and CDR2 are MNHEY and SMNVEV (reference sequence). The germline V and J ends were trimmed by 6 bases and 7 bases, with 22 bases remaining between them.

This clonotype was counted ten times or more. This chain links TRBV7-2 with TRBJ2-7, with 8 bases identical to TRBD2. Germline CDR1 is SGHTA and CDR2 is FQGNSA. This CDR3 region has 16 residues. Trimming removed 1 base from V and 0 bases from J; junction bases left unmatched: 5. Here the CDR3 DNA reads TGTGCCAGCAGCTTAGGTAGGAGCGGGGGCTCCTACGAGCAGTACTTC. Translated, it gives CASSLGRSGGSYEQYF.

This clonotype appeared many times. The J gene is TRBJ1-4, the V gene TRBV5-1, with D hard to call. CDR3 length: 14 amino acids. Trimming cost V 0 bases and J 7 bases, with 10 bases left between them. The V gene's germline CDR1 is SGHRS and CDR2 YFSETQ. The CDR3 DNA reads TGCGCCAGCAGCTTGGACCTTCTCAGTGAAAAACTGTTTTTT. Translation gives CASSLDLLSEKLFF.

This clonotype was seen at least ten times. V and J are TRBV6-2 or TRBV6-3 and TRBJ2-1, with D possibly TRBD2 on 6 matching bases. Germline V gene sequence: CDR1 MNHEY, CDR2 SVGEGT. The V end was cut by 2 bases, the J end by 3 bases, with 23 bases between. The CDR3 sequence is 19 residues long. The CDR3 DNA follows: TGTGCCAGCAGTTACCCTAGCCGGGGGTCTGGACATAACTACAATGAGCAGTTCTTC. It yields the protein CASSYPSRGSGHNYNEQFF.

This clonotype has a handful of counts. The chain employs TRBV20-1 and TRBJ1-1; the match to TRBD1 covers 8 bases. Germline CDR1 reads DFQATT; CDR2 reads SNEGSKA (reference sequence). The CDR3 runs 14 residues. V was pared by 5 bases and J by 2 bases, with 7 bases of the junction left unmatched. Here the CDR3 reads CSAPDRGVNTEAFF. CDR3 in DNA: TGCAGTGCTCCCGACAGGGGAGTAAACACTGAAGCTTTCTTT.

Note on this clonotype: At one of its ends the junction is not consistent with the germline gene, which may arise from a read error. V gene TRBV20-1 combines with J gene TRBJ1-4; D unclear. The CDR3 has 13 amino acids. CDR1 DFQATT and CDR2 SNEGSKA come from the germline V gene (reference sequence). The CDR3, as DNA: TGCAGTGCAAATCAAGCAACTAATGAAAAACGGTTTTTT. Translating it yields CSANQATNEKRFF.

This clonotype was picked up a small number of times. V gene TRBV5-1 combines with J gene TRBJ1-2; D possibly corresponds to TRBD1 (5 bases). V lost 2 bases to trimming and J lost 6 bases, with 11 bases between them. The germline V gene has CDR1 SGHRS and CDR2 YFSETQ. The CDR3 loop spans 13 amino acids. CDR3 residues: CASSFRDANGYTF. CDR3 in DNA: TGCGCCAGCAGCTTCCGGGACGCGAATGGCTACACCTTC. Full variable domain (rest looked up from reference TRBV5-1 and TRBJ1-2): KAGVTQTPRYLIKTRGQQVTLSCSPISGHRSVSWYQQTPGQGLQFLFEYFSETQRNKGNFPGRFSGRQFSNSRSEMNVSTLELGDSALYLCASSFRDANGYTFGSGTRLTVV.

The CDR3 sequence: CASSLGTLAGEAGEQFF. CDR3 in DNA: TGTGCCAGCAGCTTAGGAACACTAGCGGGGGAGGCGGGTGAGCAGTTCTTC. The chain combines TRBV7-2 with TRBJ2-1, with TRBD2 matching over 11 bases. Germline V CDR1 and CDR2: SGHTA, FQGNSA. Germline trimming cut 1 base from V and 9 bases from J; bases unmatched to any gene: 11. The CDR3 contains 17 residues. Based on the CDR3 plus reference TRBV7-2 and TRBJ2-1, the full variable domain is GAGVSQSPSNKVTEKGKDVELRCDPISGHTALYWYRQSLGQGLEFLIYFQGNSAPDKSGLPSDRFSAERTGGSVSTLTIQRTQQEDSAVYLCASSLGTLAGEAGEQFFGPGTRLTVL.

The gene calls are TRBV7-3 and TRBJ2-5; no firm D call. Looked up from germline, CDR1 is SGHTA and CDR2 is FQGTGA. V shed 3 bases and J shed 5 bases, with 10 bases lying between them. The CDR3 sequence is 13 residues long. CDR3 DNA sequence: TGTGCCAGCAGCTTCGATATGGGGGAGACCCAGTACTTC. Amino acids: CASSFDMGETQYF.